These 9 T cell receptor beta chains came from one sample sequenced in a study of T cell responses to AZD1222 COVID-19 vaccine. Produced via immunoSEQ multiplex PCR; TCRdb's table is partial and in-frame only. The sample contains 83,000 or so clones, almost 90% of which appear only once. Here the sequenced sample was peripheral blood, taken 28 days after the second AZD1222 dose. The receptor set was obtained from an adult who received the AZD1222 COVID-19 vaccine.

The V call is TRBV6-2 or TRBV6-3, the J call TRBJ1-1, with D possibly TRBD1 on 6 matching bases. CDR1 is MNHEY, CDR2 SVGEGT, per germline. Trimming left V 4 bases short and J 0 bases short, with 15 bases between. The CDR3 has 16 amino acids. The CDR3 loop is CASSSTGWRMNTEAFF. The CDR3 bases are TGTGCCAGCAGTTCCACAGGGTGGAGGATGAACACTGAAGCTTTCTTT.

This clone appeared once. The CDR3 sequence: CASSPTGGVPEQFF. The CDR3 region has the DNA TGTGCCAGCTCGCCGACAGGGGGGGTCCCTGAGCAGTTCTTC. The rearrangement joins TRBV18 to TRBJ2-1; 9 bases match TRBD1. The CDR3 has 14 amino acids. V lost 6 bases and J lost 9; bases outside the gene matches: 9. The germline V gene has CDR1 KGHSH and CDR2 LQKENI.

In this sample, this clone turned up once. The chain combines TRBV5-1 with TRBJ2-3, with 11 nucleotides matching TRBD2. CDR1 SGHRS and CDR2 YFSETQ come from the germline V gene. The CDR3 runs 17 residues. V was clipped by 0 bases and J by 4 bases; unmatched bases: 7. DNA for the CDR3: TGCGCCAGCAGCTTGGTCCTAGCGGGAGGAGGGGCAGATACGCAGTATTTT. Protein product: CASSLVLAGGGADTQYF.

A single count supports this clone. The rearrangement uses TRBV11-3 and TRBJ2-4; the match to TRBD1 covers 8 bases. Germline loops: CDR1 SGHNT, CDR2 YENEEA. The CDR3 extends over 15 amino acids. The trim removed 5 bases at V and 8 bases at J, leaving 11 bases unmatched. The chain's CDR3 is CASSPGQGEGDIQYF. The CDR3 DNA follows: TGTGCCAGCAGCCCCGGACAGGGAGAAGGGGACATTCAGTACTTC. The full variable domain, with the rest looked up from reference TRBV11-3 and TRBJ2-4, is EAGVVQSPRYKIIEKKQPVAFWCNPISGHNTLYWYLQNLGQGPELLIRYENEEAVDDSQLPKDRFSAERLKGVDSTLKIQPAELGDSAVYLCASSPGQGEGDIQYFGAGTRLSVL.

The chain combines TRBV4-2 with TRBJ2-5; 8 nucleotides agree with TRBD2. Germline assignment: CDR1 LGHNA and CDR2 YNFKEQ. The CDR3 runs 14 residues. Trimming cost V 4 bases and J 4 bases; bases outside gene matches: 5. As DNA, the CDR3 is TGTGCCAGCAGCCCCGGGGGGGAGGTAGAGACCCAGTACTTC. Residues: CASSPGGEVETQYF.

The chain has TRBV5-1 and TRBJ2-5, with 11 bases identical to TRBD2. This CDR3 region has 16 residues. CDR1 and CDR2 from the germline V gene are SGHRS and YFSETQ. The V and J ends lost 1 base and 4 bases, in that order; junction bases with no gene match: 6. CDR3 loop: CASSLTSGSGRETQYF. Written as DNA, the CDR3 is TGCGCCAGCAGCTTGACTAGCGGGAGTGGGAGAGAGACCCAGTACTTC. Based on the CDR3 plus reference TRBV5-1 and TRBJ2-5, the full variable domain is KAGVTQTPRYLIKTRGQQVTLSCSPISGHRSVSWYQQTPGQGLQFLFEYFSETQRNKGNFPGRFSGRQFSNSRSEMNVSTLELGDSALYLCASSLTSGSGRETQYFGPGTRLLVL.

This clone was observed a single time. The chain joins TRBV6-5 to TRBJ1-2; D gene uncertain. Trimming stripped 0 bases from V and 4 bases from J, with 6 bases between. CDR1 and CDR2 from the germline V gene are MNHEY and SVGAGI. CDR3 length equals 13 residues. The CDR3: CASSYSGSYGYTF. As DNA, the CDR3 is TGTGCCAGCAGTTACTCGGGTTCCTATGGCTACACCTTC.

This chain uses TRBV20-1 with TRBJ1-3; D is perhaps TRBD1 (5 bases). Between the trimmed V and J ends, which lost 3 bases and 4 bases, there was a span of 16 bases. CDR3 length equals 15 residues. Germline-derived CDR1 and CDR2 are DFQATT and SNEGSKA (reference sequence). CDR3 DNA: TGCAGTGCTAGTAGGGACCGAGTACGGGGAAACACCATATATTTT. Protein sequence: CSASRDRVRGNTIYF.

The table lists this clone with a few counts. The V and J genes are TRBV7-9 and TRBJ2-7; D tentatively reads TRBD1 or TRBD2 (5 bases each). Trimming shortened V by 1 base and J by 2 bases, and 12 bases separated the two germline ends. Looked up from germline, CDR1 is SEHNR and CDR2 is FQNEAQ (reference sequence). There are 15 residues in the CDR3. The CDR3 spells CASSLGGDLTYEQYF. For the CDR3, the DNA is TGTGCCAGCAGCTTAGGAGGGGACCTAACCTACGAGCAGTACTTC.